The rows below give T cell receptor beta chains drawn from one sample of a study of CD8 T cells in ankylosing spondylitis. TCRdb independently ran MiXCR on the 5' RACE reads; one entry per CDR3 protein. The table lists 750,000 to 850,000 distinct CDR3 sequences, roughly 10% of them singletons. Sequences were obtained from blood, either unsorted or a sorted T cell fraction (not recorded which). These receptors came from a male donor with ankylosing spondylitis. The CDR3 runs from the conserved cysteine through the conserved F or W.

j_gene	v_gene	CDR3aa
TRBJ1-2	TRBV7-9	CASSPRRRAPDGYTF
TRBJ2-7	TRBV29-1	CSVNEGRGEQYF
TRBJ2-7	TRBV27	CASSSHGLAGEQYF
TRBJ2-3	TRBV4-3	CASSQEHSTDTQYF
TRBJ2-5	TRBV11-3	CASSKPGQQETQYF
TRBJ1-1	TRBV28	CASSLTQGAGDTEAFF
TRBJ1-2	TRBV6-5	CASSYSGWGVFDYGYTF
TRBJ1-3	TRBV5-1	CASSFDNSGNTIYF
TRBJ1-3	TRBV7-2	CASSFWGLGNTIYF
TRBJ2-3	TRBV20-1	CSASEGSADTQYF
TRBJ1-1	TRBV12-3/TRBV12-4	CASSLEASGTEAFF
TRBJ1-2	TRBV20-1	CSASSPDRGLVGGYTF
TRBJ1-1	TRBV19	CASSSVTGSEAFF
TRBJ1-6	TRBV10-3	CAIRSTGEYNSPLHF
TRBJ1-1	TRBV10-3	CAIRDRGLNTEAFF
TRBJ2-2	TRBV7-2	CASSLEPFTGELFF
TRBJ2-3	TRBV6-4	CASSYTGTGGTDTQYF
TRBJ2-1	TRBV20-1	CSVGGYNEQFF
TRBJ2-3	TRBV24-1	CATSDSKPGLSGSTDTQYF
TRBJ2-4	TRBV6-2/TRBV6-3	CASTVGRILAKNIQYF
TRBJ1-1	TRBV19	CASSVPRTEEAFF
TRBJ2-3	TRBV20-1	CSAGRGADTQYF
TRBJ2-5	TRBV10-3	CAISDLARGSQETQYF
TRBJ1-1	TRBV4-3	CASSPKMSGAGGTEAFF
TRBJ1-6	TRBV6-1	CASSDSPKGNSPLHF
TRBJ2-6	TRBV28	CASSSVGAGANVLTF
TRBJ2-1	TRBV20-1	CSSLGLAAYNEQFF
TRBJ2-4	TRBV28	CASSLWAGLAKNIQYF
TRBJ2-1	TRBV11-2	CASSFTTGGVSNEQFF
TRBJ2-5	TRBV5-1	CASSPPTGGLQETQYF
TRBJ2-1	TRBV9	CASSVWESSYNEQFF
TRBJ1-2	TRBV6-1	CASRKGGQSSVYGYTF
TRBJ1-1	TRBV20-1	CSARVPGTLGTEAFF
TRBJ2-3	TRBV5-1	CASSAEGLAGSTDTQYF
TRBJ2-5	TRBV6-4	CASSVEFQETQYF
TRBJ1-2	TRBV6-5	CASSYFDGNYGYTF
TRBJ2-7	TRBV20-1	CSAPSNTYEQYF
TRBJ1-1	TRBV6-1	CASSDTSVMNTEAFF
TRBJ2-1	TRBV4-2	CASSQPTRGDEQFF
TRBJ2-1	TRBV6-2/TRBV6-3	CASSYAGGAYNEQFF
TRBJ2-1	TRBV5-1	CASSSRGRTGINEQFF
TRBJ1-2	TRBV9	CASSPQWGIYGYTF